This T cell receptor beta chain was sequenced during a study of CD4+ T cells in melanoma. The study's findings and limits: Reportedly, melanoma neoantigen-specific CD4+ T cells showed varied differentiation states.

The repertoire was sequenced with immunoSEQ multiplex PCR; TCRdb's copy has only in-frame clones and lacks some. The data contain more than 15,000 clones, 76% of them singletons. With respect to this clone: The target antigen is unknown. Other nucleotide sequences in the sample specify the same CDR3.

There are 15 residues in the CDR3. The trim removed 3 bases at V and 3 bases at J, leaving 4 bases unmatched. CDR1 and CDR2 (germline): SGHRS, YFSETQ. The V call is TRBV5-1, the J call TRBJ2-1, with TRBD2 matching 9 bases. The clonotype comes from a human donor with melanoma. Sequences were obtained from cells from a culture (not recorded whether cultured in vitro). CDR3 region: CASSSRGGDYNEQFF. The CDR3 DNA reads TGCGCCAGCAGCTCGCGGGGGGGCGACTACAATGAGCAGTTCTTC.